These 8 T cell receptor beta chains came from one sample sequenced in a study of intratumoral heterogeneity in liver cancer. Measured with immunoSEQ multiplex PCR; TCRdb has only the in-frame clones, and not every one. This table has just over 20,000 clones, about two thirds appearing once. The material sequenced was tumor-adjacent normal tissue, taken before any cancer treatment. These receptors all come from a woman between 70 and 85 years old with hepatocellular carcinoma.

The chain links TRBV7-3 to TRBJ2-7, with TRBD1 matching over 9 bases. The CDR3 sequence is 17 residues long. The trim removed 1 base at V and 5 bases at J, leaving 12 bases unmatched. Germline CDR1 SGHTA, CDR2 FQGTGA. This CDR3 is CASSLNGGTGTGHEQYF. The CDR3, as DNA: TGTGCCAGCAGCTTAAATGGAGGGACAGGGACGGGCCACGAGCAGTACTTC.

The V gene is TRBV28, the J gene TRBJ1-2, with D possibly being TRBD1 (6 bases). In germline, CDR1 is MDHEN, CDR2 SYDVKM. V was trimmed by 4 bases and J by 1 base, leaving 13 bases between them. CDR3 length equals 15 residues. The CDR3 nucleotides are TGTGCCAGCAGTTCCCCCGGGACAATTAACTATGGCTACACCTTC. Translated, it gives CASSSPGTINYGYTF.

This chain connects TRBV21-1 to TRBJ2-1; the table gives TRBD2 as D, unverified against the DNA. TRBV21-1 is marked as a pseudogene. The CDR3 is made up of 16 amino acids. CDR3 region: CASSEGTFHAYNEQFF. The DNA for the CDR3 is TGTGCCAGCAGCGAAGGGACTTTTCATGCATACAATGAGCAGTTCTTC.

J is TRBJ2-7 and V is TRBV4-1; tentatively, D is TRBD2 (5 bases). CDR3 length equals 17 residues. V lost 0 bases, J lost 1 base, and 16 bases lay in between. The germline V gene encodes CDR1 MGHRA and CDR2 YSYEKL. CDR3 region: CASSQDSLVRGSYEQYF. The CDR3, as DNA: TGCGCCAGCAGCCAAGATTCATTAGTAAGAGGGTCCTACGAGCAGTACTTC.

This clone has a single count. V usage is TRBV5-1 and J usage is TRBJ1-6; tentative D call: TRBD1 (5 bases). The CDR3 has 15 amino acids. CDR1 and CDR2 (germline): SGHRS, YFSETQ. Trimming left V 0 bases short and J 7 bases short, with 11 bases between. As DNA, the CDR3 is TGCGCCAGCAGCTTGGATGGGGCTAGGAATTCACCCCTCCACTTT. It is translated as CASSLDGARNSPLHF.

This chain uses TRBV6-5 with TRBJ2-5, with TRBD1 identical over 7 bases. Trimming at V came to 9 bases and at J to 3 bases, leaving 4 bases not matched to a gene. Germline V gene lookup returns CDR1 MNHEY and CDR2 SVGAGI. This CDR3 is 12 amino acids long. CDR3 nucleotide sequence: TGTGCCAGTGGGACAGATAAAGAGACCCAGTACTTC. It translates to CASGTDKETQYF.

The V gene is TRBV12-3 or TRBV12-4, the J gene TRBJ2-7, with D tentatively TRBD1 (5 bases). Trimming cost V 9 bases and J 6 bases, with 15 bases left between them. CDR3 length: 12 amino acids. As DNA, the CDR3 is TGTGCCAGTAAAAGGGGCTTATCCGAGCAGTACTTC. Translation: CASKRGLSEQYF.

The chain combines TRBV6-5 with TRBJ1-1; the match to TRBD1 covers 7 bases. With V trimmed by 4 bases and J by 8 bases, 7 bases remained unmatched. Germline V gene lookup returns CDR1 MNHEY and CDR2 SVGAGI. The CDR3 runs 13 residues. CDR3 sequence reads: CASSLLRQGEAFF. CDR3 DNA sequence: TGTGCCAGCAGTTTATTACGACAGGGAGAAGCTTTCTTT.